This T cell receptor (beta chain) was sequenced for a study of blood T cell repertoires in COVID-19. Turning to the study itself: Sites across the United States, Italy and Spain contributed samples from acute and convalescent COVID-19. Sample material is recorded as cDNA or gDNA derived from T cells, B-cell-depleted T cells, or PBMCs.

Under the authors' procedure: Nucleated cell counts were estimated from reference gene primer amplification. Assay: immunoSEQ multiplex PCR; the TCRdb copy retains only in-frame clones and omits some. V and J calls and clone size come straight from that table; D and trimming were deduced from the DNA. This table holds approximately 240,000 clones, around four fifths found once. This CDR3 is built from 14 residues. Between the trimmed V and J ends, which lost 6 bases and 4 bases, there was a span of 13 bases. CDR1 is MDHEN and CDR2 is SYDVKM in the germline V gene. V and J are TRBV28 and TRBJ2-1, with a tentative D call TRBD1 (6 bases). The source of this sequence is a woman aged 40 to 50 with active or convalescent COVID-19. Sequencing was done on a sample of peripheral blood. The CDR3 sequence is CASRGQGLYNEQFF. In nucleotides, the CDR3 is TGTGCCAGCAGAGGGCAGGGGCTATACAATGAGCAGTTCTTC.